This T cell receptor (beta chain) was identified during a study of blood T cells in healthy people across ages. CDR3 length: 18 residues. Germline CDR1 reads LNHNV; CDR2 reads YYDKDF (reference sequence). V lost 0 bases and J lost 2; bases outside the gene matches: 9. Combining a sample-barcoded 5' primer with a J-beta primer mix, a second PCR ran for 7 to 11 cycles. From the 5' RACE reads, TCRdb called clonotypes with MiXCR, one entry per CDR3 protein. This table has roughly 730,000 distinct CDR3 sequences, roughly 50% appearing once. The chain is built from TRBV15 and TRBJ2-3; 9 bases map to TRBD2. The clonotype was recovered from a man aged 35-49 years in good health. Specimen: blood. This CDR3 reads CATSREWRLAGPTDTQYF. CDR3 in DNA: TGTGCCACCAGCAGAGAGTGGCGTCTAGCGGGGCCCACAGATACGCAGTATTTT. The complete variable domain, with remaining parts taken from reference TRBV15 and TRBJ2-3, reads DAMVIQNPRYQVTQFGKPVTLSCSQTLNHNVMYWYQQKSSQAPKLLFHYYDKDFNNEADTPDNFQSRRPNTSFCFLDIRSPGLGDTAMYLCATSREWRLAGPTDTQYFGPGTRLTVL.